This T cell receptor (beta chain) originates from a study of T cell responses to AZD1222 COVID-19 vaccine. Germline loops: CDR1 SGHDT, CDR2 YYEEEE. The CDR3 has 15 residues. V lost 1 base to trimming and J lost 4 bases; unmatched junction nucleotides: 5. This table comes from immunoSEQ multiplex PCR, and its TCRdb copy is limited to in-frame clones, with some not included. This table holds fewer than 80,000 clones, about 87% found once. This clone has only a few counts. This clonotype originated in an adult who received the MenACWY meningococcal vaccine as a control. Sequencing used peripheral blood, obtained 28 days after the second dose of the MenACWY control vaccine. This chain links TRBV5-6 with TRBJ2-5; 9 nucleotides match TRBD1. For the CDR3, the DNA is TGTGCCAGCAGCTTGCCGGGACAGGGAGGAGAGACCCAGTACTTC. This translates into CASSLPGQGGETQYF.